These T cell receptor beta chains were read from a single sample in a study of shared clonotypes between healthy human individuals. Generated by immunoSEQ multiplex PCR, the TCRdb table keeps only in-frame clones and is missing some. The table lists about 2.1 million clones, under 95% of them singletons, with roughly 1.7% in the top ten. Material for sequencing was naive CD8+ T cells from PBMCs. These receptor sequences come from a man younger than 30 in good health. Some clones in this sample may be carry-over from other donors' samples. Each CDR3 is given without its conserved first and last residue. The D gene is left open where the match is weak.

>TRBD1|TRBV5-1
ASSFGTGGGEAF
>-|TRBV29-1
SVEDLTDDNEQF
>TRBD2|TRBV19
ASSGLASPYEQY
>-|TRBV2
ASSEGSQTYNEQF
>TRBD2|TRBV27
ASRPGLAVYEQY
>-|TRBV11-2
ASSLVAGMNTEAF
>TRBD2|TRBV7-6
ASSLLDGGGQETQY
>TRBD1|TRBV14
ASSYTGECCNQPQH
>TRBD2|TRBV4-2
ASSQVHPRAGGPNEQY
>TRBD1|TRBV11-2
ASSLGQGLTEAF
>TRBD1|TRBV9
ASSVGDRRDTQY